This TCR beta chain was identified in a study of T cells in Graves' hyperthyroidism and ophthalmopathy. Regarding the study as a whole: Among thyroid clonotypes expanded above 0.001, most also appeared in blood. A model of 13 V-J pairs discriminated ophthalmopathy from stable hyperthyroidism. Model output signaled ophthalmopathy a median roughly 6 months ahead of onset.

A single count supports this clonotype. The antigen is undetermined. Each diagnosis was grounded in clinical symptoms, serum thyroxine and TRAb, thyroid ultrasound, and orbital computed tomography. Researchers took RNA transcripts and amplified the TCR beta CDR3 regions from them. First-round RT-PCR targeting the TCR CDR3 was performed with the HTBI primer set. One entry per CDR3 protein, called by TCRdb with MiXCR from the multiplex PCR reads. The table records hundreds of thousands of distinct CDR3 sequences, just under 45% of them present only once. The CDR3 is made up of 14 amino acids. The germline V gene encodes CDR1 DFQATT and CDR2 SNEGSKA (reference sequence). The V gene lost 1 base and the J gene lost 4 bases, with 13 bases spanning the gap.

The V and J genes are TRBV20-1 and TRBJ2-5; D possibly corresponds to TRBD1 (6 bases). The sequencing sample was made of peripheral blood or thyroid tissue (not recorded which). The source of this sequence is an adult man with Graves' disease, either hyperthyroidism or ophthalmopathy (not recorded which). The CDR3 nucleotides are TGCAGTGCTAGAGTGTCCAGGGGCGTAGAGACCCAGTACTTC. Protein product: CSARVSRGVETQYF.